The source of this TCR beta chain is a study of neurological immune-mediated disorders (dated by TCRdb to the late 2010s). Turning to the overall study: Among the approximately 34 multiple sclerosis patients, relapsing-remitting MS was present in 31 and secondary progressive MS was present in 3. Peripheral blood TCR-beta repertoires from HTLV-I-associated myelopathy (HAM/TSP) patients, multiple sclerosis patients and healthy controls were compared by UMI-based sequencing. Alongside PBMC samples, the set of approximately 100 TCR-beta libraries contained longitudinal samples, technical triplicates, and paired CD4+ and CD8+ T-cell subsets that had been sorted. The cohort was made up of approximately 65 subjects, consisting of around 15 HAM/TSP patients, around 35 multiple sclerosis patients and 20 or so healthy controls. Overall study results and their limits: The MS cluster showed no association with clinical or MRI features, and the authors stated that larger cohorts are needed. In phylogenetic analysis, the repertoires of 18 of 34 MS patients grouped into a cluster of related CDR3 sequences, which suggests a possible signature at the repertoire level. The highest TCR clonal expansion was observed in HAM/TSP patients, whereas the lowest was observed in MS patients, even when compared with healthy controls. Expanded clones from different subjects shared no identical CDR3 amino acid sequences, which suggests that TCR-beta repertoires were private in all groups.

At least ten counts were recorded for this clonotype. Its antigen is not yet known. Per-base quality was not reported, and no clone a single base away is much larger than it. TCR libraries for sorted subsets were made from some 1 million sorted CD4+ or CD8+ T cells. Multiple sclerosis patients were enrolled in a US clinical protocol evaluating disease progression by magnetic resonance imaging. Peripheral blood was subjected to Ficoll-Hypaque density gradient centrifugation to isolate PBMCs, which were then cryopreserved in liquid nitrogen. Paired sorted CD4+ and CD8+ subsets came from healthy controls, HAM/TSP patients and MS patients. CDR1 SGHRS and CDR2 YFSETQ were looked up in the germline V gene. The CDR3 measures 15 amino acids from cysteine to phenylalanine. The DNA shown is the 45-base CDR3, in frame from base 1. V gives up 6 bases and J gives up 4 bases, and the segment between their germline ends measures 19 bases.

To synthesize cDNA, template-switch 5'RACE was performed with a primer carrying a 10-nucleotide random unique molecular identifier so that each TCR transcript was tagged. Every sequencing run covered 15-18 subjects and yielded more than 160 million TCR-beta sequences. The RNeasy kit was used for extraction of total RNA. The KAPA Real-time Library Amplification kit was used to amplify TCR-beta VDJ regions with primers targeting the TCR constant region and the 5'RACE anchor. A first PCR added sample indexes and Illumina adaptors, and a second PCR then raised library yield. After Ampure bead purification, the roughly 650 bp TCR product was size-selected on a 2% E-gel SizeSelection system. Library quality was checked on a Bioanalyzer, concentration was measured with Qubit, and libraries were quantified with the Kapa Library Quantification kit before pooling. Paired-end 2 x 150 bp sequencing of the libraries was performed on an Illumina HiSeq 2500. To increase sequence diversity, roughly 24-32% phiX was spiked into each library pool. Concerning the study's data processing: Quality-filtered reads were processed with the UMI-based MiGEC pipeline, which removed over 90% of raw TCR sequences during error correction. VDJ genes were aligned to IMGT germline references, and each clonotype was defined by a unique CDR3 amino acid sequence together with V-J genes. Clonal expansion, Shannon diversity, and CDR3 relatedness (CalcPairwiseDistances, ClusterSamples) were evaluated with VDJtools, and phylogenetic trees were built with CLCbio workbench. A clone was classed as expanded if it had 8 or more unique UMIs, a cutoff based on coefficient-of-variation modelling across technical triplicates. TCRdb itself trimmed the public reads at Q25 with fastp, ran MiXCR and retained productive beta chains. One record per CDR3 amino acid sequence lists the most common genes and DNA. The V and J calls, along with clone size, are taken from TCRdb and not from the paper's own processing. For this sample there are tens of thousands of distinct CDR3 sequences; about 5% appear just once. Together, the top ten hold approximately 1.5% of the sample.

This chain is built from TRBV5-1 and TRBJ1-2, with TRBD1 tentatively as D gene (5 bases match). This receptor was taken from a woman aged 18-35 years with multiple sclerosis. The sequencing input was CD4+ T cells from blood. Read as DNA, the sequence is TGCGCCAGCAAGTTCCGGGACGAGGAAGGCTATGGCTACACCTTC. It translates to CASKFRDEEGYGYTF.